One sample yielded the 14 T cell receptor beta chains listed below, sequenced in a study of shared T cell receptors in the human thymus. Here immunoSEQ multiplex PCR was the method, and the copy in TCRdb shows in-frame clones only, minus some. The sample includes some 660,000 clones, around 87% seen only once; the top ten take 0.0094%. These same records also appear under a second study, on human thymus T cells.

The sample comprised thymocytes. All receptors come from a boy under two years old with a congenital heart defect.

The chain is built from TRBV7-2 and TRBJ1-2, with TRBD1 matching over 7 bases. CDR1 is SGHTA, CDR2 FQGNSA, per germline. The length of the CDR3 is 18 residues. Trimming cost V 5 bases and J 4 bases; bases outside gene matches: 19. The CDR3 DNA is TGTGCCAGCAGCCCCCATCCCTACCCAACAGGGGCCAGCTATGGCTACACCTTC. Amino acids: CASSPHPYPTGASYGYTF.

The chain joins TRBV23-1 to TRBJ2-2, with a weak D call TRBD1 (6 bases). TRBV23-1 is identified as an open reading frame with a role that is uncertain. The CDR3 extends over 17 amino acids. Trimming removed 6 bases at V and 5 bases at J, with 22 bases between. The CDR3: CASRFKPGHYRTGELFF. CDR3 in DNA: TGCGCCAGCAGGTTTAAACCGGGACATTATAGGACCGGGGAGCTGTTTTTT.

The chain has TRBV27 and TRBJ2-5; the D gene is possibly TRBD1 (6 bases). V was shortened by 6 bases and J by 4 bases, with 12 bases between the two germline ends. Germline CDR1 is MNHEY and CDR2 is SMNVEV (reference sequence). CDR3 size: 13 residues. CDR3 in DNA: TGTGCCAGCAGCCCCGGACAGTTAGAGACCCAGTACTTC. Its protein product is CASSPGQLETQYF.

This clone was seen a single time. V and J are TRBV6-1 and TRBJ1-5; 8 nucleotides agree with TRBD1. CDR3 size: 18 residues. V was clipped by 4 bases and J by 0 bases; unmatched bases: 11. Germline V gene data show CDR1 as MNHNS and CDR2 as SASEGT. This chain's CDR3 is CASSARDRHSYSNQPQHF. The CDR3 bases are TGTGCCAGCAGTGCCCGGGACAGGCATTCATATAGCAATCAGCCCCAGCATTTT.

The rearrangement links TRBV6-6 to TRBJ2-7; D might be TRBD2 (6 bases). Deletions cut 6 bases from V and 0 bases from J, with 12 bases between. Per germline, CDR1 MNHNY and CDR2 SVGAGI (reference sequence). The CDR3 runs to 14 residues. Here the CDR3 DNA reads TGTGCCAGCAGCCCTAGCGTAAACTCCTACGAGCAGTACTTC. Its translation is CASSPSVNSYEQYF.

The chain links TRBV7-9 to TRBJ2-7, with TRBD2 identical over 7 bases. This CDR3 spans 15 amino acids. V shed 1 base and J 5 bases; nucleotides not matched to a gene: 8. Germline V gene sequence: CDR1 SEHNR, CDR2 FQNEAQ (reference sequence). CDR3 sequence reads: CASSLVGGGFDEQYF. Here the CDR3 DNA reads TGTGCCAGCAGCTTAGTGGGGGGAGGGTTCGACGAGCAGTACTTC. The entire variable domain, with the rest obtained from reference TRBV7-9 and TRBJ2-7, is as follows: DTGVSQNPRHKITKRGQNVTFRCDPISEHNRLYWYRQTLGQGPEFLTYFQNEAQLEKSRLLSDRFSAERPKGSFSTLEIQRTEQGDSAMYLCASSLVGGGFDEQYFGPGTRLTVT.

The chain is built from TRBV4-1 and TRBJ2-7; the match to TRBD2 covers 7 bases. Losses at the gene ends were 0 bases for V and 4 bases for J; bases not matched to a gene: 12. The CDR3 extends over 17 amino acids. Germline CDR1 MGHRA, CDR2 YSYEKL. The CDR3 spells CASSQESGGDYWYEQYF. CDR3 in DNA: TGCGCCAGCAGCCAAGAATCGGGCGGGGACTACTGGTACGAGCAGTACTTC.

A single count supports this clone. V is TRBV4-1 and J is TRBJ1-5, with D perhaps TRBD1 (6 bases). Germline CDR1 and CDR2: MGHRA and YSYEKL. The CDR3 loop spans 16 amino acids. Trimming removed 0 bases at V and 2 bases at J, with 11 bases between. CDR3 residues: CASSQDLGHGNQPQHF. Here the CDR3 DNA reads TGCGCCAGCAGCCAAGACTTGGGACATGGCAATCAGCCCCAGCATTTT.

Only a few counts were recorded for this clone. The J gene is TRBJ2-4, the V gene TRBV19, with D perhaps TRBD2 (5 bases). CDR3 length equals 16 residues. Trimming pared 3 bases from V and 0 bases from J, leaving 12 bases between. Per the germline V gene, CDR1 is LNHDA and CDR2 is SQIVND (reference sequence). The CDR3 DNA follows: TGTGCCAGTAGTATGGGAGACGGCCTAGCCAAAAACATTCAGTACTTC. Translated: CASSMGDGLAKNIQYF.

This sequence joins TRBV7-9 and TRBJ2-7, with 10 bases matching TRBD1. J was trimmed by 4 bases and V by 5 bases; bases with no gene match: 8. The germline gives CDR1 SEHNR, CDR2 FQNEAQ (reference sequence). The CDR3 covers 15 residues. The CDR3 spells CASSLSGQGVYEQYF. The CDR3 DNA follows: TGTGCCAGCAGCCTAAGCGGACAGGGGGTTTACGAGCAGTACTTC.

This chain connects TRBV7-9 to TRBJ2-3; 7 bases map to TRBD2. This CDR3 has 15 residues. From germline, CDR1 is SEHNR and CDR2 FQNEAQ (reference sequence). V trimming: 4 bases; J trimming: 0 bases; junction bases outside the gene matches: 4. The CDR3 DNA follows: TGTGCCAGCAGCTATAGCGGGTCAAGCACAGATACGCAGTATTTT. Amino acid sequence: CASSYSGSSTDTQYF.

The rearrangement links TRBV15 to TRBJ1-2; D is ambiguous. The CDR3 sequence is 12 residues long. Germline assignment: CDR1 LNHNV and CDR2 YYDKDF (reference sequence). With 6 bases removed from V and 8 bases from J, the gap between germline ends came to 13 bases. CDR3 coding DNA: TGTGCCACCAGTCCTCTGAGGCGGGGCTACACCTTC. Protein product: CATSPLRRGYTF.

The rearrangement links TRBV27 to TRBJ2-7; no clear D. The CDR3 loop spans 16 amino acids. Germline values: CDR1 MNHEY, CDR2 SMNVEV (reference sequence). V lost 2 bases to trimming and J lost 2 bases, with 16 bases between them. CDR3 in amino acids: CASSLNGPAPPYEQYF. As DNA, the CDR3 is TGTGCCAGCAGTTTAAATGGGCCCGCACCCCCCTACGAGCAGTACTTC.

The CDR3 here is CASMGPNQPQHF. CDR3 DNA: TGTGCCAGTATGGGGCCCAATCAGCCCCAGCATTTT. The chain has TRBV19 and TRBJ1-5, with D possibly matching TRBD1 (5 bases). The CDR3 is made up of 12 amino acids. Germline CDR1 is LNHDA and CDR2 is SQIVND (reference sequence). V was trimmed by 7 bases and J by 3 bases, leaving 7 bases between them.